This is a list of T cell receptor beta chains from one sample in a study of shared clonotypes between healthy human individuals. Sequencing was performed with immunoSEQ multiplex PCR; in TCRdb, only in-frame clones are kept and a portion is missing. Here the sample spans 400,000 to 550,000 clones, around three quarters being singletons. The material sequenced was PBMCs. Source of these receptors: a woman aged 40 to 50 in good health. Some clones in this sample may be carry-over from other donors' samples. Both conserved end residues are part of each CDR3. Fields, in order: V gene, D gene, J gene, CDR3 length, clone size, CDR3 DNA, CDR3 protein. D genes are given only for firm matches. A clone size is listed for some rows: how often the clone was seen (once, few, many), or a class if it is expanded.

v_call: TRBV2; d_call: .; j_call: TRBJ2-5; cdr3_length: 12; clone_size: .; cdr3_nt: TGTGCCAGCAGGGGGGACGGGCGGACCCAGTACTTC; cdr3_aa: CASRGDGRTQYF
v_call: TRBV19; d_call: TRBD1; j_call: TRBJ1-2; cdr3_length: 14; clone_size: .; cdr3_nt: TGTGCCAGTAGCGGACAGGGTGAAAACTATGGCTACACCTTC; cdr3_aa: CASSGQGENYGYTF
v_call: TRBV2; d_call: TRBD1; j_call: TRBJ2-7; cdr3_length: 14; clone_size: few; cdr3_nt: TGTGCCAGAAGTGGGGCAGGGGGCTCCTACGAGCAGTACTTC; cdr3_aa: CARSGAGGSYEQYF
v_call: TRBV2; d_call: .; j_call: TRBJ2-1; cdr3_length: 17; clone_size: .; cdr3_nt: TGTGCCAGCAGTGAACGCGTCGTCGACGGAACGTACAATGAGCAGTTCTTC; cdr3_aa: CASSERVVDGTYNEQFF
v_call: TRBV27; d_call: .; j_call: TRBJ1-1; cdr3_length: 14; clone_size: many; cdr3_nt: TGTGCCAGCAGTTTATCGGGGGGGCGGACTGAAGCTTTCTTT; cdr3_aa: CASSLSGGRTEAFF
v_call: TRBV2; d_call: TRBD2; j_call: TRBJ2-1; cdr3_length: 18; clone_size: .; cdr3_nt: TGTGCCAGCTTTTCTGTTAGCGGGGGGCGATCCCTCTACAATGAGCAGTTCTTC; cdr3_aa: CASFSVSGGRSLYNEQFF
v_call: TRBV7-6; d_call: .; j_call: TRBJ1-1; cdr3_length: 15; clone_size: .; cdr3_nt: TGTGCCAGCAGCTTAAGTGCAGGGCCAGAGACTGAAGCTTTCTTT; cdr3_aa: CASSLSAGPETEAFF
v_call: TRBV27; d_call: TRBD2; j_call: TRBJ2-3; cdr3_length: 16; clone_size: .; cdr3_nt: TGTGCCAGCCGTCGTGGAGGGAGGGAGGGCACAGATACGCAGTATTTT; cdr3_aa: CASRRGGREGTDTQYF
v_call: TRBV11-2; d_call: .; j_call: TRBJ2-1; cdr3_length: 11; clone_size: .; cdr3_nt: TGTGCCAGCAGCTTAAATGTGGAGCAGTTCTTC; cdr3_aa: CASSLNVEQFF
v_call: TRBV7-8; d_call: TRBD2; j_call: TRBJ2-2; cdr3_length: 17; clone_size: .; cdr3_nt: TGTGCCAGCAGCTCCTACTATGCGGGAGGACACACCGGGGAGCTGTTTTTT; cdr3_aa: CASSSYYAGGHTGELFF
v_call: TRBV4-3; d_call: TRBD2; j_call: TRBJ2-7; cdr3_length: 18; clone_size: .; cdr3_nt: TGCGCCAGCAGCGAAGAGCGGCCTAGCGGCCTCAATTATCAGGAGCAGTACTTC; cdr3_aa: CASSEERPSGLNYQEQYF
v_call: TRBV2; d_call: TRBD1; j_call: TRBJ1-1; cdr3_length: 13; clone_size: once; cdr3_nt: TGTGCCAGCAGCAACAGGGGGGGCACTGAAGCTTTCTTT; cdr3_aa: CASSNRGGTEAFF
v_call: TRBV19; d_call: TRBD1; j_call: TRBJ1-2; cdr3_length: 15; clone_size: .; cdr3_nt: TGTGCCAGTAGTATAGCAATGGACAGGTTCTATGGCTACACCTTC; cdr3_aa: CASSIAMDRFYGYTF
v_call: TRBV4-1; d_call: .; j_call: TRBJ2-5; cdr3_length: 16; clone_size: .; cdr3_nt: TGCGCCAGCAGCCAAGTTGGGTACTCACAAGGAGAGACCCAGTACTTC; cdr3_aa: CASSQVGYSQGETQYF
v_call: TRBV30; d_call: TRBD2; j_call: TRBJ2-1; cdr3_length: 15; clone_size: .; cdr3_nt: TGTGCCTGGAGTCAGTGGCTAGCGGGACACAATGAGCAGTTCTTC; cdr3_aa: CAWSQWLAGHNEQFF
v_call: TRBV5-1; d_call: TRBD2; j_call: TRBJ2-3; cdr3_length: 14; clone_size: .; cdr3_nt: TGCGCCAGCAGCCTAGGACTAGCTGCAGATACGCAGTATTTT; cdr3_aa: CASSLGLAADTQYF
v_call: TRBV19; d_call: .; j_call: TRBJ2-7; cdr3_length: 16; clone_size: .; cdr3_nt: TGTGCCAGTAGTATGGGGCTAGCCGGTAGCTCCTACGAGCAGTACTTC; cdr3_aa: CASSMGLAGSSYEQYF
v_call: TRBV30; d_call: .; j_call: TRBJ2-4; cdr3_length: 12; clone_size: .; cdr3_nt: TGTGCCTACTCCCGGGTCGGAAACATTCAGTACTTC; cdr3_aa: CAYSRVGNIQYF
v_call: TRBV9; d_call: TRBD1; j_call: TRBJ1-1; cdr3_length: 14; clone_size: .; cdr3_nt: TGTGCCAGCAGCGTAGGGGACAGGGAGCGTCGCGCTTTCTTT; cdr3_aa: CASSVGDRERRAFF
v_call: TRBV23-1; d_call: .; j_call: TRBJ2-7; cdr3_length: 11; clone_size: .; cdr3_nt: TGCGCCAGCAGTCTCCGCATCGAGCAGTACTTC; cdr3_aa: CASSLRIEQYF
v_call: TRBV6-8; d_call: .; j_call: TRBJ2-2; cdr3_length: 19; clone_size: .; cdr3_nt: TGTGCCAGCAGTTACTGGGCCCTAACTCCGTCGGCGCCCCGAGGGGAGCTGTTTTTT; cdr3_aa: CASSYWALTPSAPRGELFF
v_call: TRBV29-1; d_call: .; j_call: TRBJ2-3; cdr3_length: 11; clone_size: many; cdr3_nt: TGCAGCGTTGAGACGGGAAATACGCAGTATTTT; cdr3_aa: CSVETGNTQYF
v_call: TRBV6-1; d_call: .; j_call: TRBJ2-3; cdr3_length: 15; clone_size: .; cdr3_nt: TGTGCCAGCAGTGAAGATCGGGAGCTCACAGATACGCAGTATTTT; cdr3_aa: CASSEDRELTDTQYF
v_call: TRBV25-1; d_call: TRBD2; j_call: TRBJ2-7; cdr3_length: 14; clone_size: .; cdr3_nt: TGTGCCAGCAGTGAATGGCGGGAGGCCGGGGAGCAGTACTTC; cdr3_aa: CASSEWREAGEQYF
v_call: TRBV27; d_call: TRBD1; j_call: TRBJ1-2; cdr3_length: 14; clone_size: few; cdr3_nt: TGTGCCAGCAGTCCGGGGACAGGGGGAGCTGGCTACACCTTC; cdr3_aa: CASSPGTGGAGYTF
v_call: TRBV7-2; d_call: .; j_call: TRBJ2-1; cdr3_length: 13; clone_size: .; cdr3_nt: TGTGCCAGCAGCTTGAATTGGTACAATGAGCAGTTCTTC; cdr3_aa: CASSLNWYNEQFF
v_call: TRBV6-1; d_call: .; j_call: TRBJ1-1; cdr3_length: 15; clone_size: .; cdr3_nt: TGTGCCAGCAGTGAAGCGTCAGGGTGGACTACTGAAGCTTTCTTT; cdr3_aa: CASSEASGWTTEAFF
v_call: TRBV2; d_call: .; j_call: TRBJ1-1; cdr3_length: 14; clone_size: .; cdr3_nt: TGTGCCAGCAGTGGGCGGGGTCTGGACACTGAAGCTTTCTTT; cdr3_aa: CASSGRGLDTEAFF
v_call: TRBV5-1; d_call: .; j_call: TRBJ1-2; cdr3_length: 13; clone_size: .; cdr3_nt: TGCGCCAGCAGCCGCAGGGAGCTGGATGGCTACACCTTC; cdr3_aa: CASSRRELDGYTF